Included here is one TCR beta chain sequence, with context. Its antigen is undetermined. Between the trimmed V and J ends, which lost 5 bases and 0 bases, there was a span of 13 bases. In germline, CDR1 is GTSNPN, CDR2 SVGIG (reference sequence). The CDR3 consists of 14 residues. Both 60 Vbeta primers and 13 Jbeta primers went into the PCR. Original data processing: An analysis that came later counted 80 million or so unique TCR beta chains, approximately 9.9 million shared. Measured with immunoSEQ multiplex PCR; TCRdb has only the in-frame clones, and not every one. That table supplies the V and J calls and clone size; D and trimming were determined from the DNA. The repertoire consists of about 170,000 clones, with over 60% occurring once and the leading ten covering approximately 2.1%. The data are from a study of cytomegalovirus exposure and HLA in healthy donors. Study-level information: Within the Caucasian-associated ancestry cluster were roughly 82% of the roughly 380 genotyped donors. Overall study findings and caveats: CMV serostatus alone was available as immune exposure information. In a later analysis, common viral pathogens appeared linked to several of the most significant clusters.

The clonotype originates from a woman between 50 and 59 years old in good health and CMV-seronegative. The sample comprised PBMCs. The chain joins TRBV30 to TRBJ1-1; unclear D gene. The CDR3 reads CAWGVRGMNTEAFF. The DNA of the CDR3 is TGTGCCTGGGGGGTGCGGGGTATGAACACTGAAGCTTTCTTT. The complete variable domain, with remaining parts taken from reference TRBV30 and TRBJ1-1, reads SQTIHQWPATLVQPVGSPLSLECTVEGTSNPNLYWYRQAAGRGLQLLFYSVGIGQISSEVPQNLSASRPQDRQFILSSKKLLLSDSGFYLCAWGVRGMNTEAFFGQGTRLTVV.